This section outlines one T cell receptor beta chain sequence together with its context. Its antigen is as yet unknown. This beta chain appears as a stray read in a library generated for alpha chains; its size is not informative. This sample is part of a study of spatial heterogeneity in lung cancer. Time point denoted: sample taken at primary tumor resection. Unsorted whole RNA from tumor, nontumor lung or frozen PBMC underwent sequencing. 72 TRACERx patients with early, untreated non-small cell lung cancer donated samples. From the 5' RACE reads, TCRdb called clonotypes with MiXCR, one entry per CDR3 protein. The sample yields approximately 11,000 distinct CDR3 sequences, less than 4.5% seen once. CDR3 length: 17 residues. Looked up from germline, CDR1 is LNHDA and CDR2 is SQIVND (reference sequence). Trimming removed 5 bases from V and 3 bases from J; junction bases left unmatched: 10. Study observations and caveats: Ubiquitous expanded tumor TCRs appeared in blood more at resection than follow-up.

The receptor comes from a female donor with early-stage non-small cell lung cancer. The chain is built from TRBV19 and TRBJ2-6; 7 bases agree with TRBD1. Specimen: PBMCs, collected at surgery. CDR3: CASSPNDRVGGANVLTF. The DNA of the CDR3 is TGTGCCAGTAGTCCCAACGACAGGGTTGGTGGGGCCAACGTCCTGACTTTC.